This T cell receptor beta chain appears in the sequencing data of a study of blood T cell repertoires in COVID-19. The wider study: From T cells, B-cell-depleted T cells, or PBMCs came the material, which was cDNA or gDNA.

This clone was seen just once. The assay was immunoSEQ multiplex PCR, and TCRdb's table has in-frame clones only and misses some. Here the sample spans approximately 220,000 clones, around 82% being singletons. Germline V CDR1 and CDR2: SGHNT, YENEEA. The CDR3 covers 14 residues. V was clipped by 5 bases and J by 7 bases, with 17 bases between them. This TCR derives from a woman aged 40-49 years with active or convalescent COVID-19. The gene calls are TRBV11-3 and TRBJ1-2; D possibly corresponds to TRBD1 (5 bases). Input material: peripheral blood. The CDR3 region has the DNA TGTGCCAGCAGCATCCAGACGGGGGACGGTGGCTACACCTTC. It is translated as CASSIQTGDGGYTF.